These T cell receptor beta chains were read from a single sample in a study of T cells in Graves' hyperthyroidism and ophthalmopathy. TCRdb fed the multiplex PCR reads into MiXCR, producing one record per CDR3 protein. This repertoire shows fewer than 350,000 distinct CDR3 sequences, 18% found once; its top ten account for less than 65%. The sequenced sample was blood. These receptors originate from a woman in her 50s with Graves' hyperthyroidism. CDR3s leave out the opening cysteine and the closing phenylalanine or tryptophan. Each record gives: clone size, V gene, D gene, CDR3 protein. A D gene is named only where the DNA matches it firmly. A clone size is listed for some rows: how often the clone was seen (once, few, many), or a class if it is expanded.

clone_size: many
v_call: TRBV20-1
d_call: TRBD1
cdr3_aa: SARVGTGDYGYT

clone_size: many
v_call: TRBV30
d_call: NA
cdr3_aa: AWSTIGAGYT

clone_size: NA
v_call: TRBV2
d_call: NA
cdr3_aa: ASSPGESNIQY

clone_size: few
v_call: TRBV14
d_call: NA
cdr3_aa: ASSQVTGTGELF

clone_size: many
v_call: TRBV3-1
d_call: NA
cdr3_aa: ASSQELDRTTYGYT

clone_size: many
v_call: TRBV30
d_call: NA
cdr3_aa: AWSERETQY

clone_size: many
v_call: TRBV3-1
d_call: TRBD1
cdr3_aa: ASSQGTGGFGNQPQH

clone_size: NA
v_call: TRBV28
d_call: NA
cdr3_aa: ASSSNLGNTEAF

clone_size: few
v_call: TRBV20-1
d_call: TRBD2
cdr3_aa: SARGSAGGSYNEQF

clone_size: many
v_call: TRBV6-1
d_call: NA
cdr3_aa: ASRNGHEKLF

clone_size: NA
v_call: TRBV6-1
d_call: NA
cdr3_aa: ASSRGLIGEQF

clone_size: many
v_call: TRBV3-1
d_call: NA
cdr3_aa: ASSRPNYGYT

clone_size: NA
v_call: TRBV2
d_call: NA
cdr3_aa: ASSLSPKLDSDTQY

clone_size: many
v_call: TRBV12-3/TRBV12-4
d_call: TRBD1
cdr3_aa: ASSPPGQVMAEAF

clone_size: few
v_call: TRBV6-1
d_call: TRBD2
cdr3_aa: ASTHFGGARDTDTQY

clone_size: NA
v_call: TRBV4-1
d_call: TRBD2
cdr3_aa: ASSRPSSAGGFDEQF

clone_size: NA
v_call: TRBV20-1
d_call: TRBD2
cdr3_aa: SARDGGGDRKTQY

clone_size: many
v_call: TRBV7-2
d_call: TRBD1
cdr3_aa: ASSWTGNYGYT

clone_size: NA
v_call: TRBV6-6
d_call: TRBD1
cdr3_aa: ASSYDRGNTGELF

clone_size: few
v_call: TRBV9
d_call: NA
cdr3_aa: ASSVGRGTLGYT

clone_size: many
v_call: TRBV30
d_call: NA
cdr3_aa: AWSVHGTGELF

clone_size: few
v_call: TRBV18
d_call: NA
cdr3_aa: ASSLTTDANSPLH

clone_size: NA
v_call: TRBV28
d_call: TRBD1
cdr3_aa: ATATGEYEQY

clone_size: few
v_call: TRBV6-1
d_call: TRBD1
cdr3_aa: ASSTGVSNQPQH

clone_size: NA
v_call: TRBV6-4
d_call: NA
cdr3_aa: ASSYGEGGYEQY

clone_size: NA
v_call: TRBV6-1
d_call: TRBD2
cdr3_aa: ASSEPTKRGSYEQY

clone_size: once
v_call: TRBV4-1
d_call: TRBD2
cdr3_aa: ASSQVGLAGGLADTQY

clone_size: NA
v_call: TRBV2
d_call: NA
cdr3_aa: ASSPVPDRSLGYT

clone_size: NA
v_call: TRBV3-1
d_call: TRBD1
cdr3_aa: ASSPFGQAVGWAEAF

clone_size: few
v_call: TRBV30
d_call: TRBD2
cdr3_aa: AWSLGTSGGARETQY

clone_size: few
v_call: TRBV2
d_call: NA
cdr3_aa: ASKLERASYNSPLH

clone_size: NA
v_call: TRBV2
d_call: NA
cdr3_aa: ASSIYRTTNEKLF

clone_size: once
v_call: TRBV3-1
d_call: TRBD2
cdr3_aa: ASSPPSGESTDTQY

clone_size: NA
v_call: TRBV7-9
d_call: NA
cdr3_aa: ASTLQREQF

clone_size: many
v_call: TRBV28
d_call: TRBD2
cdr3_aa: ASSRQLAGGHTDTQY

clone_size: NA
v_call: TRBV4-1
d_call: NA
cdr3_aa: ASSQDQIEKLF

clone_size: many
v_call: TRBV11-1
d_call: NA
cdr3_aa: ASSPTSGSKETQY

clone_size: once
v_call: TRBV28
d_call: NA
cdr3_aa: ASSGVTPETQY

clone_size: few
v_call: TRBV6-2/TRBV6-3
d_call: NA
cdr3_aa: ASSLTSVGYTEAF

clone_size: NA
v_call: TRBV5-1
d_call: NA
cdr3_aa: ASSPKEETQY

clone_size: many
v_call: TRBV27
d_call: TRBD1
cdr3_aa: ASSPSLGQGKGEQF

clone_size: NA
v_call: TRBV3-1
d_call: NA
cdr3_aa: ASSQDGPFQSLGQETQY

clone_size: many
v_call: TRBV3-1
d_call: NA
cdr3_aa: ASSQGGGPGNEQF

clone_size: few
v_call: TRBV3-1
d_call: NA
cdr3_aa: ASSLGWPRTGTETQY

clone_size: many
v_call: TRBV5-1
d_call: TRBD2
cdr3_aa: ASSVTSGIWNEQF

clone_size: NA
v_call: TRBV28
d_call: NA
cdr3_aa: ASSEPSGSYGYT

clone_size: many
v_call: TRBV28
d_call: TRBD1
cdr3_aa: ASSPGGNNSPLH

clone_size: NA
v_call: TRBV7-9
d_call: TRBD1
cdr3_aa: ASSLEPGGYGYT

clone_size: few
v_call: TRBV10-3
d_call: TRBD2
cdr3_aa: AISEFAGGPSDTQY

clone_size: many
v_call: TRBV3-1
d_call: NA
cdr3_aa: ASSQTPENTGELF

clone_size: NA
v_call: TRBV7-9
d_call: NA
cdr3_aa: ASSSSGEHNEKLF

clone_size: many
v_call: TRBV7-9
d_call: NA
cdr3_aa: ASSFTGIGGEQY

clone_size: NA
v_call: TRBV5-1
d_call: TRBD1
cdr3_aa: ASTPRTGRHEQY

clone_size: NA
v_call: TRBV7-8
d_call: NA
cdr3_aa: ASSSQADISYEQY

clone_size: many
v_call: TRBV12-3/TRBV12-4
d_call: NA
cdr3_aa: ASRGAGYT